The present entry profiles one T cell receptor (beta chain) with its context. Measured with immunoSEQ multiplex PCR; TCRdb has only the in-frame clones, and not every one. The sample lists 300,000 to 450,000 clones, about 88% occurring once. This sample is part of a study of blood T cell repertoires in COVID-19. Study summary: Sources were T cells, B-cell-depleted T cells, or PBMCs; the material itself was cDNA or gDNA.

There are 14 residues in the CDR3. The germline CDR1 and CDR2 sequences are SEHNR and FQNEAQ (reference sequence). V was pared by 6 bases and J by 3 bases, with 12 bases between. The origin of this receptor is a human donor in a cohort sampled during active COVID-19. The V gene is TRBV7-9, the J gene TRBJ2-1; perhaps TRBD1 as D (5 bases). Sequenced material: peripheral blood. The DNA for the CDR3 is TGTGCCAGCAGACCGACAGTCAACTACAATGAGCAGTTCTTC. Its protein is CASRPTVNYNEQFF.